This is a list of T cell receptor beta chains from one sample in a study of CD8 T cells in Susac syndrome. TCRdb recomputed calls from the immunoSEQ multiplex PCR reads with MiXCR, one row per CDR3 protein. The profile shows about 130,000 distinct CDR3 sequences, around 91% of them singletons. The sequencing input was CD8+ T cells from PBMCs. All receptors come from a human donor with multiple sclerosis. CDR3s include the opening cysteine and the closing phenylalanine or tryptophan. A D gene is named only where the DNA matches it firmly. Clone size appears in some rows only: once, few, many, or a class for an expanded clone.

TGTGCCAGCAGTTCGTTGGCGGGAGGCCTCGGGGAGCTGTTTTTT	CASSSLAGGLGELFF	-	TRBV13	TRBJ2-2	TRBD2
TGTGCCACCTCCGTGATGGTCAATCAGCCCCAGCATTTT	CATSVMVNQPQHF	-	TRBV15	TRBJ1-5	-
TGTGCCAGCAGCTCGTATCAAGCGGGCCGCGACGAGCAGTACTTC	CASSSYQAGRDEQYF	-	TRBV7-2	TRBJ2-7	-
TGCAGCGTTGAATATGGGACAGGGGGATACAATGAGCAGTTCTTC	CSVEYGTGGYNEQFF	-	TRBV29-1	TRBJ2-1	TRBD1
TGCGCCAGCATGAATGGACTAGCTTCCGGGGAGCTGTTTTTT	CASMNGLASGELFF	-	TRBV5-1	TRBJ2-2	TRBD2
TGTGCCAGCAGTCCAGGGTTCGGTACTGGGGCCAACGTCCTGACTTTC	CASSPGFGTGANVLTF	-	TRBV28	TRBJ2-6	-
TGTGCCAGCAGTTTGGGTGACGAGACCCAGTACTTC	CASSLGDETQYF	-	TRBV12-3/TRBV12-4	TRBJ2-5	-
TGTGCCAGCAGTGAGGCCGGAGAAGCAACTAATGAAAAACTGTTTTTT	CASSEAGEATNEKLFF	-	TRBV2	TRBJ1-4	-
TGTGCCAGCAGCCCCCTGGGCCAGGAGATGAACACTGAAGCTTTCTTT	CASSPLGQEMNTEAFF	-	TRBV9	TRBJ1-1	-
TGTGCCAGTAGTGCCAGTGGTTATAGCAATCAGCCCCAGCATTTT	CASSASGYSNQPQHF	-	TRBV19	TRBJ1-5	-
TGCAGTGCTAGAAGCACTAGCGGCTCCTACGAGCAGTACTTC	CSARSTSGSYEQYF	-	TRBV20-1	TRBJ2-7	TRBD2
TGTGCCAGCAGCGTACTAGCGGCTGCTGGGGACTACAATGAGCAGTTCTTC	CASSVLAAAGDYNEQFF	once	TRBV9	TRBJ2-1	TRBD2
TGTGCCAGCAGTTTCGGAGGGGCAGTGGGTGAAGCTTTCTTT	CASSFGGAVGEAFF	-	TRBV27	TRBJ1-1	-
TGTGCCAGCAGCTTGGTCCCAGGGGACGAAAAACTGTTTTTT	CASSLVPGDEKLFF	few	TRBV5-4	TRBJ1-4	-
TGTGCCAGCAGCCTTGGGGGAGGGATCCATGGCTACACCTTC	CASSLGGGIHGYTF	-	TRBV14	TRBJ1-2	-
TGTGCCAGTAGTATCCGGGATACGAACACTGAAGCTTTCTTT	CASSIRDTNTEAFF	-	TRBV19	TRBJ1-1	-
TGCAGTGCTAGAAATCTCTATGGCTACACCTTC	CSARNLYGYTF	-	TRBV20-1	TRBJ1-2	-
TGTGCCAGCAGTGAAGGGCCTGTATACTACGAGCAGTACTTC	CASSEGPVYYEQYF	-	TRBV2	TRBJ2-7	-
TGTGCCAGCAGTTTAAAGGGTCTCAACACTGAAGCTTTCTTT	CASSLKGLNTEAFF	-	TRBV27	TRBJ1-1	-
TGTGCCAGCAGGACCGACTACGAGCAGTACTTC	CASRTDYEQYF	-	TRBV6-5	TRBJ2-7	-
TGTGCCACCAGCAGAGGAACTAGCGGGAGCACAGATACGCAGTATTTT	CATSRGTSGSTDTQYF	-	TRBV15	TRBJ2-3	TRBD2
TGTGCCAGCTCACCGGGTGTTGGGGGAGCGGAGACCCAGTACTTC	CASSPGVGGAETQYF	-	TRBV18	TRBJ2-5	-
TGTGCCAGCAGTGGACAGGAGACTAGCACAGATACGCAGTATTTT	CASSGQETSTDTQYF	-	TRBV2	TRBJ2-3	-
TGTGCCATCAGTGAGTCGGCCAGGGTTTTGTATGGCTACACCTTC	CAISESARVLYGYTF	-	TRBV10-3	TRBJ1-2	-
TGCGCCAGCAGCCCGGGACCCCGGACCTACGAGCAGTACTTC	CASSPGPRTYEQYF	-	TRBV4-1	TRBJ2-7	-
TGCAGTGCTAGAGATCAAGGGGACTCCACGTACGAGCAGTACTTC	CSARDQGDSTYEQYF	-	TRBV20-1	TRBJ2-7	-
TGCAGCGTTCGCGGGACAACGGGCACCGGGGAGCTGTTTTTT	CSVRGTTGTGELFF	-	TRBV29-1	TRBJ2-2	-
TGCGCCAGCAGTCCAACGGGGGGGCTCGGGGACTTC	CASSPTGGLGDF	-	TRBV23-1	TRBJ1-2	-
TGTGCCAGCACCTTTACCGGGGAGCTGTTTTTT	CASTFTGELFF	-	TRBV7-2	TRBJ2-2	-
TGTGCCAGCGGGGGGGGACTAGCGGGTTACAATGAGCAGTTCTTC	CASGGGLAGYNEQFF	-	TRBV9	TRBJ2-1	TRBD2
TGTGCCAGCAGCTTTGCTGGGAACAATGAGCAGTTCTTC	CASSFAGNNEQFF	-	TRBV5-6	TRBJ2-1	-